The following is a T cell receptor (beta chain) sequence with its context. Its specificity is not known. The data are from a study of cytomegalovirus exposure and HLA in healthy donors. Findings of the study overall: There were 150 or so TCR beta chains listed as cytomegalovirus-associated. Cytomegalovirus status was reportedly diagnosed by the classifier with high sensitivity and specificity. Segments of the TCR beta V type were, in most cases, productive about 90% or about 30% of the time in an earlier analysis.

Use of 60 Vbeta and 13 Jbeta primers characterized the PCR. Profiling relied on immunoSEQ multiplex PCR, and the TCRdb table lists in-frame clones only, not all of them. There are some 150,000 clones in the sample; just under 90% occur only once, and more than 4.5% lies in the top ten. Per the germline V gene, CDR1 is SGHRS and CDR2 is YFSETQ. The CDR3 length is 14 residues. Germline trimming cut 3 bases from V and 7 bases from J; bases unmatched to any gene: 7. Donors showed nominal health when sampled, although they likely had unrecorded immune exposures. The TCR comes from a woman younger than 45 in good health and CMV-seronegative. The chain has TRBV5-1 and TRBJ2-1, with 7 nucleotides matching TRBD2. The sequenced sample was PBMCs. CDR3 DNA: TGCGCCAGCAGCTGGGCGGAGGGACTAAATGAGCAGTTCTTC. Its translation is CASSWAEGLNEQFF.